The entry below gives a single TCR beta chain sequence along with its context. These data come from a study of OX40 agonist ivuxolimab in advanced cancers. Turning to the study itself: Partial responses were observed in three patients, of whom one had hepatocellular carcinoma and two had cutaneous melanoma.

Unmatched junction bases numbered 10, after V lost 5 bases and J lost 2 bases. Germline V gene data show CDR1 as SGHAT and CDR2 as FQNNGV. CDR3 length: 16 residues. Assay: immunoSEQ multiplex PCR; the TCRdb copy retains only in-frame clones and omits some. The sample shows fewer than 30,000 clones, approximately 86% of them seen only once. Sequencing was performed on CD4+ or CD8+ T cells sorted from blood, taken in a trial of the OX40 agonist ivuxolimab. The J gene is TRBJ2-3, the V gene TRBV11-2, with 7 bases aligning to TRBD1. The sequence came from an adult with an advanced solid tumor such as melanoma, head and neck, liver or kidney cancer. The CDR3 sequence: CASSLRQGPLTDTQYF. The CDR3 coding sequence is TGTGCCAGCAGCCTCCGACAGGGACCGCTCACAGATACGCAGTATTTT.